This T cell receptor beta chain is from a study of blood T cell repertoires in COVID-19. Authors' methods: From reference gene primer amplification, estimates of nucleated cell counts were derived. Libraries were prepared by immunoSEQ multiplex PCR; TCRdb keeps only in-frame clonotypes and omits some of them. The DNA was the basis for D and trimming; V, J and clone size are from that table. This sample has approximately 10,000 clones, with approximately 85% found just once. The sample consisted of peripheral blood. The clonotype was recovered from a human donor in a cohort sampled during active COVID-19.

CDR3 nucleotides: TGTGCTAGTGCCCAGGAGCGGGGGGGACCTAAGACAGATACGCAGTATTTT. Its translation: CASAQERGGPKTDTQYF. V is TRBV12-5 and J is TRBJ2-3, with TRBD2 matching over 10 bases. Germline V gives CDR1 LGHNT, CDR2 FRNRAP. Germline trimming cut 7 bases from V and 3 bases from J; bases unmatched to any gene: 13. This CDR3 is 17 amino acids long.